This TCR beta chain is from a study of neurological immune-mediated disorders. The study, taken as a whole, reports: There were no CDR3 amino acid sequences shared by expanded clones across subjects, a result suggesting private repertoires in all groups. The repertoires of 18 of 34 multiple sclerosis patients were placed by phylogenetic grouping in a single related-CDR3 cluster, which may be a signature. Levels of TCR clonal expansion peaked in HTLV-1-associated myelopathy and reached their lowest in multiple sclerosis, under those of healthy controls.

Germline V gene sequence: CDR1 WSHSY, CDR2 SAAADI. This CDR3 has 14 residues. Trimming removed 7 bases at V and 5 bases at J, with 15 bases between. TCRdb passed the 5' RACE reads through MiXCR, listing each CDR3 protein once. The sample shows about 46,000 distinct CDR3 sequences, 4% to 5.5% of them seen only once. Unsorted libraries were generated from 2 million PBMCs. These cells had been stored in RNAlater at -80 C. This clonotype was seen at least ten times. The antigen is undetermined. The V gene is TRBV10-2, the J gene TRBJ2-1; tentative D call: TRBD2 (6 bases). The source material was PBMCs. This sequence originates from an older woman with multiple sclerosis. The DNA of the CDR3 is TGCGCCAGCACCCCGGGACTGACCAACAATGAGCAGTTCTTC. This translates into CASTPGLTNNEQFF.